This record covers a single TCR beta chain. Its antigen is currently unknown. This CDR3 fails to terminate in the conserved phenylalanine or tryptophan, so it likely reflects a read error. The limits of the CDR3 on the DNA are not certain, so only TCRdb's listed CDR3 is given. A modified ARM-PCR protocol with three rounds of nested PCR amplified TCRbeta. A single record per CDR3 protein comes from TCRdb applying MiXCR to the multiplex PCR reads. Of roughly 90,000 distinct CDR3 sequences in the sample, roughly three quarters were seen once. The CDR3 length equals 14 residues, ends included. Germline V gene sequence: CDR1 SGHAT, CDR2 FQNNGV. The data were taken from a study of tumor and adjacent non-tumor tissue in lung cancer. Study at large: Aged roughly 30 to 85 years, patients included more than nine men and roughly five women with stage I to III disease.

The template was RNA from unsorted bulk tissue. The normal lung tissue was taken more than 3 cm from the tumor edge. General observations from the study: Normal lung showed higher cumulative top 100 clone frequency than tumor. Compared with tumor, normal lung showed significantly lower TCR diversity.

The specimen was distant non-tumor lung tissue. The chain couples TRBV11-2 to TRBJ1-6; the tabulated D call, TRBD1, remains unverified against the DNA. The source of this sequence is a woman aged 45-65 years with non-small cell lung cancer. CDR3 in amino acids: CASSFRTGESPLHY.